The 29 T cell receptor beta chains given below trace back to one sample, sequenced in a study of STAT5B mutations in CD4+ large granular lymphocyte leukemia. Here immunoSEQ multiplex PCR was the method, and the copy in TCRdb shows in-frame clones only, minus some. Seen here are some 30,000 clones, 81% observed once, and the top ten hold 4% to 4.5%. Sequencing was carried out using CD4+ T cells from blood buffy coats. These receptor sequences come from a human donor in good health.

The chain joins TRBV6-5 to TRBJ2-3; D possibly corresponds to TRBD2 (5 bases). The CDR3 totals 15 residues. The germline V gene encodes CDR1 MNHEY and CDR2 SVGAGI. V lost 9 bases to trimming and J lost 5 bases, with 21 bases between them. The CDR3 loop reads CASKELEGLGDTQYF. DNA of the CDR3: TGTGCCAGTAAGGAACTAGAGGGTCTGGGAGATACGCAGTATTTT.

The chain carries TRBV4-2 and TRBJ1-2; D not certain. Trimming cost V 0 bases and J 2 bases, with 10 bases left between them. From germline, CDR1 is LGHNA and CDR2 YNFKEQ. The CDR3 runs 15 residues. The CDR3 protein is CASSQDGPENYGYTF. CDR3 DNA sequence: TGTGCCAGCAGCCAAGACGGCCCCGAAAACTATGGCTACACCTTC.

This clone was counted a few times. The chain is built from TRBV4-1 and TRBJ2-2; 7 nucleotides match TRBD1. This CDR3 is 15 amino acids long. With V trimmed by 2 bases and J by 7 bases, 7 bases remained unmatched. Germline V lookup: CDR1 MGHRA, CDR2 YSYEKL. The CDR3 nucleotides are TGCGCCAGCAGCCAACGAGACAGGGAGAACGGGGAGCTGTTTTTT. It specifies CASSQRDRENGELFF.

In regard to this clone: Mismatch with germline at one junction end may stem from a read error. The chain joins TRBV9 to TRBJ2-7; 10 positions agree with TRBD2. Germline V gives CDR1 SGDLS, CDR2 YYNGEE. The length of the CDR3 is 13 residues. CDR3 loop: CASSVGTSGTRDF. The CDR3 DNA sequence: TGTGCCAGCAGCGTAGGTACTAGCGGGACCCGCGACTTC.

The genes are TRBV27 and TRBJ1-4; no clear D. V gave up 9 bases and J gave up 6 bases, with 14 bases separating them. The CDR3 has 13 residues. Germline V gene data show CDR1 as MNHEY and CDR2 as SMNVEV (reference sequence). The CDR3 region is CASHKTGDEKLFF. CDR3 coding DNA: TGTGCCAGTCACAAGACCGGGGATGAAAAACTGTTTTTT.

The rearrangement joins TRBV7-2 to TRBJ2-7, with TRBD1 as a possible D gene (6 bases). Deletions cut 5 bases from V and 2 bases from J, with 13 bases between. The CDR3 runs 14 residues. Germline assignment: CDR1 SGHTA and CDR2 FQGNSA. CDR3 amino acids: CASSPGTPTYEQYF. The CDR3 nucleotides are TGTGCCAGCAGCCCTGGGACACCAACCTACGAGCAGTACTTC.

The J gene is TRBJ1-5, the V gene TRBV18, with D unresolved. Germline lookup yields CDR1 KGHSH and CDR2 LQKENI. Trimming stripped 2 bases from V and 5 bases from J, with 4 bases between. The CDR3 extends over 12 amino acids. The CDR3 here is CASSPDDQPQHF. The CDR3 nucleotides are TGTGCCAGCTCACCAGACGATCAGCCCCAGCATTTT.

The chain recombines TRBV2 with TRBJ2-6, with 7 bases lining up with TRBD2. The CDR3 totals 18 residues. V lost 4 bases, J lost 4 bases, and 13 bases stayed unmatched. The germline V gene encodes CDR1 SNHLY and CDR2 FYNNEI. CDR3 coding DNA: TGTGCCAGCAGTGTGGGAGGGCCCCTTGCAAAGGGGGCCAACGTCCTGACTTTC. Translation: CASSVGGPLAKGANVLTF.

This chain links TRBV18 with TRBJ2-7, with a weak D call TRBD2 (6 bases). The CDR3 runs to 14 residues. CDR1 and CDR2 (germline): KGHSH, LQKENI. V lost 2 bases and J 4 bases, leaving 12 bases between the germline ends. In DNA form, the CDR3 reads TGTGCCAGCTCACCATTGCGGGATAAGTACGAGCAGTACTTC. Translation: CASSPLRDKYEQYF.

This clone was seen a handful of times. This rearrangement joins TRBV29-1 to TRBJ2-1; weak D call: TRBD2 (6 bases). The CDR3 is 16 residues long. Trimming pared 0 bases from V and 2 bases from J, leaving 14 bases between. The germline gives CDR1 SQVTM, CDR2 ANQGSEA. The CDR3 DNA reads TGCAGCGTTGAAGACTTTAGCGGTCCCCCCTACAATGAGCAGTTCTTC. Protein product: CSVEDFSGPPYNEQFF.

This clone was recorded a few times. This sequence joins TRBV27 and TRBJ2-1; 10 bases map to TRBD2. Unmatched junction bases numbered 10, after V lost 7 bases and J lost 7 bases. The CDR3 consists of 15 residues. CDR1 is MNHEY and CDR2 is SMNVEV in the germline V gene (reference sequence). The CDR3 DNA reads as TGTGCCAGCATGGGGCTAGCGGGAGTGACTAATGAGCAGTTCTTC. Translation gives CASMGLAGVTNEQFF.

V and J are TRBV19 and TRBJ2-7; TRBD1 is a possible D gene (6 bases). This CDR3 comprises 13 residues. Trimming took 5 bases from V and 5 from J, leaving 13 bases between them. The V gene's germline CDR1 is LNHDA and CDR2 SQIVND (reference sequence). CDR3 loop: CASSVKQGNEQYF. For the CDR3, the DNA is TGTGCCAGTAGTGTAAAACAGGGAAACGAGCAGTACTTC.

The V and J genes are TRBV6-6 and TRBJ1-5; TRBD1 agrees at 7 bases. The CDR3 is 15 amino acids. Germline CDR1 and CDR2: MNHNY and SVGAGI (reference sequence). Trimming at V came to 6 bases and at J to 6 bases, leaving 11 bases not matched to a gene. DNA for the CDR3: TGTGCCAGCAGCCAACAACAGGGGCCGGCTCAGCCCCAGCATTTT. It translates to CASSQQQGPAQPQHF.

V usage is TRBV4-3 and J usage is TRBJ1-4; maybe TRBD1 (6 bases). The CDR3 runs 16 residues. V was cut by 0 bases and J by 5 bases, with 13 bases left in between. Looked up from germline, CDR1 is LGHNA and CDR2 is YSLEER. CDR3 loop: CASSQDLGGVNEKLFF. For the CDR3, the DNA is TGCGCCAGCAGCCAAGATCTTGGGGGCGTGAATGAAAAACTGTTTTTT.

The genes are TRBV5-4 and TRBJ2-1; 13 positions agree with TRBD2. The V and J ends lost 4 bases and 8 bases, in that order; junction bases with no gene match: 9. The V gene's germline CDR1 is SGHNT and CDR2 YYREEE (reference sequence). The CDR3 totals 16 residues. The CDR3 coding sequence is TGTGCCAGCAGCCCTGGGACTAGCGGGATGTTATATGAGCAGTTCTTC. Protein: CASSPGTSGMLYEQFF.

The J gene is TRBJ2-7, the V gene TRBV15; D remains ambiguous. The CDR3 has 15 residues. CDR1 is LNHNV and CDR2 is YYDKDF in the germline V gene (reference sequence). V was cut by 0 bases and J by 5 bases, with 14 bases left in between. CDR3 nucleotides: TGTGCCACCAGCAGAGATCGGTCGGTTAGTCACGAGCAGTACTTC. Translation gives CATSRDRSVSHEQYF.

The V call is TRBV7-9, the J call TRBJ2-2; TRBD1 might be the D (6 bases). This CDR3 is built from 19 residues. Between the trimmed V and J ends, which lost 8 bases and 0 bases, there was a span of 25 bases. Germline loops: CDR1 SEHNR, CDR2 FQNEAQ (reference sequence). For the CDR3, the DNA is TGTGCCAGCCTTATGGGACACGGACGGACGAACACGAACACCGGGGAGCTGTTTTTT. As protein: CASLMGHGRTNTNTGELFF.

This chain uses TRBV6-1 with TRBJ1-5, with D possibly being TRBD1 (6 bases). CDR1 is MNHNS, CDR2 SASEGT, per germline. Trimming pared 4 bases from V and 7 bases from J, leaving 11 bases between. The CDR3 loop spans 13 amino acids. The CDR3 loop reads CASSGDTGQPQHF. DNA for the CDR3: TGTGCCAGCAGTGGGGACACCGGACAGCCCCAGCATTTT.

The J gene is TRBJ2-1, the V gene TRBV11-2; TRBD1 might be the D (5 bases). The germline V gene encodes CDR1 SGHAT and CDR2 FQNNGV. The CDR3 contains 14 residues. V gave up 1 base and J gave up 5 bases, with 9 bases separating them. The CDR3 sequence: CASSLGTLDNEQFF. CDR3 sequence (DNA): TGTGCCAGCAGCTTAGGGACATTAGACAATGAGCAGTTCTTC.

The genes are TRBV5-3 and TRBJ1-1; the D is unclear. TRBV5-3 is sorted into the ORF group, with uncertain function. This CDR3 has 16 amino acids. V was trimmed by 0 bases and J by 5 bases, leaving 17 bases between them. The CDR3 protein is CARSLETAKFGTEAFF. In DNA form, the CDR3 reads TGTGCCAGAAGCTTGGAGACCGCCAAATTCGGGACTGAAGCTTTCTTT.

This chain links TRBV7-3 with TRBJ1-1; D unclear. The CDR3 contains 15 residues. CDR1 SGHTA and CDR2 FQGTGA come from the germline V gene. Deletions cut 5 bases from V and 0 bases from J, with 13 bases between. The CDR3 reads CASSPTGRLNTEAFF. Written as DNA, the CDR3 is TGTGCCAGCAGCCCAACCGGACGGTTGAACACTGAAGCTTTCTTT.

The rearrangement joins TRBV5-4 to TRBJ1-2; 9 positions agree with TRBD1. Germline CDR1 and CDR2: SGHNT and YYREEE (reference sequence). With 3 bases clipped from V and 5 bases from J, the junction kept 5 bases outside the gene matches. There are 14 residues in the CDR3. The CDR3 is CASSSGQGLYGYTF. The CDR3 region has the DNA TGTGCCAGCAGCTCGGGACAGGGACTGTATGGCTACACCTTC.

This chain joins TRBV11-2 and TRBJ2-1; 7 bases fit TRBD1. CDR3 length equals 16 residues. The germline gives CDR1 SGHAT, CDR2 FQNNGV. Trimming at V came to 5 bases and at J to 1 base, leaving 8 bases not matched to a gene. The CDR3 nucleotides read TGTGCCAGCAGCCCCCACCGGGACAGATCCTACAATGAGCAGTTCTTC. Translation gives CASSPHRDRSYNEQFF.

The chain recombines TRBV7-2 with TRBJ1-5, with D possibly matching TRBD1 (6 bases). The CDR3 length is 15 residues. The V and J ends lost 4 bases and 3 bases respectively, with 13 bases between them. Germline lookup yields CDR1 SGHTA and CDR2 FQGNSA. CDR3 region: CASSYQQGPNQPQHF. CDR3 DNA: TGTGCCAGCAGCTATCAACAGGGTCCCAATCAGCCCCAGCATTTT.

This sequence joins TRBV29-1 and TRBJ2-2; D gene ambiguous. This CDR3 region has 14 residues. V was clipped by 5 bases and J by 8 bases, with 18 bases between them. CDR1 is SQVTM, CDR2 ANQGSEA, per germline. The CDR3 region is CSVSRTDATGELFF. CDR3 in DNA: TGCAGCGTTTCCAGGACCGATGCGACTGGGGAGCTGTTTTTT.

The CDR3 DNA reads as TGTGCCAGCAGGGGACGGGGTAATGAGCAGTTCTTC. Amino acid sequence: CASRGRGNEQFF. The rearrangement joins TRBV2 to TRBJ2-1, with D perhaps matching TRBD1 or TRBD2 (5 bases each). Trimming left V 6 bases short and J 7 bases short, with 10 bases between. The V gene's germline CDR1 is SNHLY and CDR2 FYNNEI. There are 12 residues in the CDR3.

The gene calls are TRBV7-8 and TRBJ2-1, with D perhaps matching TRBD1 (5 bases). The germline V gene encodes CDR1 SGHVS and CDR2 FQNEAQ. The CDR3 extends over 12 amino acids. V lost 3 bases, J lost 7 bases, and 7 bases lay in between. In DNA form, the CDR3 reads TGTGCCAGCAGCTTCGCAGGGAATGAGCAGTTCTTC. This sequence encodes CASSFAGNEQFF.

The chain combines TRBV28 with TRBJ2-1; 9 nucleotides agree with TRBD1. The junction had 5 bases not matched to a gene; V was cut back by 2 bases and J by 3 bases. The CDR3 spans 16 residues. Germline V gene data show CDR1 as MDHEN and CDR2 as SYDVKM. Here the CDR3 DNA reads TGTGCCAGCAGTTTACCGGGACAGGGTATCTACAATGAGCAGTTCTTC. It yields the protein CASSLPGQGIYNEQFF.

This clone was observed a few times. The rearrangement links TRBV6-1 to TRBJ1-2, with 8 bases matching TRBD1. This CDR3 has 15 residues. Looked up from germline, CDR1 is MNHNS and CDR2 is SASEGT. Trimming removed 5 bases from V and 8 bases from J; junction bases left unmatched: 13. CDR3 DNA sequence: TGTGCCAGCAGTCTACTCACCGGGACAGGTGACGGCTACACCTTC. Protein: CASSLLTGTGDGYTF.